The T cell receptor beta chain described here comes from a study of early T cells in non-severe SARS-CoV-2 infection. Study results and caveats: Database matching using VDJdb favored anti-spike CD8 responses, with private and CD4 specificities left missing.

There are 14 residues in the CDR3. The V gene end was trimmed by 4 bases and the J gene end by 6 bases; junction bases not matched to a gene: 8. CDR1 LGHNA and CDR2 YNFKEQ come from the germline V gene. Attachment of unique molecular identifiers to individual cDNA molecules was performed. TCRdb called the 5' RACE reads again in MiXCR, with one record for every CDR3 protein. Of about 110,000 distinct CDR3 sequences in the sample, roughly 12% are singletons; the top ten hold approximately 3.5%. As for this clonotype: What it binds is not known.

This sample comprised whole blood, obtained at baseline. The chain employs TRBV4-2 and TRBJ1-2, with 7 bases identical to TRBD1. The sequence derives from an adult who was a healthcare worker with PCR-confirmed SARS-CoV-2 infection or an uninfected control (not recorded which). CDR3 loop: CASSREQGKDGYTF. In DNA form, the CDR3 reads TGTGCCAGCAGCCGCGAACAGGGGAAGGATGGCTACACCTTC.